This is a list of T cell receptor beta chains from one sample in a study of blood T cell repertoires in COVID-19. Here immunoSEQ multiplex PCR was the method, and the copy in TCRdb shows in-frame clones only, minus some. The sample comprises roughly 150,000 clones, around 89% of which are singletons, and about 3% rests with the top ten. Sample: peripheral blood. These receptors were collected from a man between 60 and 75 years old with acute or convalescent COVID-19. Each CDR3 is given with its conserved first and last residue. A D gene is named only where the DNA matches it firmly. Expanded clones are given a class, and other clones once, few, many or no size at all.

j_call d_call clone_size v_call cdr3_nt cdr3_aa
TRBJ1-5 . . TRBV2 TGTGCCAGCAGTGAGTACAGGGTTACGAATCAGCCCCAGCATTTT CASSEYRVTNQPQHF
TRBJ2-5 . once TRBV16 TGTGCCAGCAGCCAATCACCTAGAAGAGAGACCCAGTACTTC CASSQSPRRETQYF
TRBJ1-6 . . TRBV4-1 TGCGCCAGCAGCCAAGATGTAGGGCGACTAACCTATAATTCACCCCTCCACTTT CASSQDVGRLTYNSPLHF
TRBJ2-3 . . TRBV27 TGTGCCAGCAGGAGGGGGGGGGCAGATACGCAGTATTTT CASRRGGADTQYF
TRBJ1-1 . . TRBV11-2 TGTGCCAGCAGCCAACCAACAGGGTCCGCTGAAGCTTTCTTT CASSQPTGSAEAFF
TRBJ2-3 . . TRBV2 TGTGCCAGCAGTGCCCCGGGGTCGGGCGCAGATACGCAGTATTTT CASSAPGSGADTQYF
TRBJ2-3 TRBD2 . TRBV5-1 TGCGCCAGCAGCTCGTTGAGCGGGGGGACCACAGATACGCAGTATTTT CASSSLSGGTTDTQYF
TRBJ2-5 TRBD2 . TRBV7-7 TGTGCCAGCAGTCCAGGCGCTCTAGCGGGGGTAAAAGAGACCCAGTACTTC CASSPGALAGVKETQYF
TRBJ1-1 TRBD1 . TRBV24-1 TGTGCCACCAGTGATATAACAGGGGTAGCTTTCTTT CATSDITGVAFF
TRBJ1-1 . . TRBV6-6 TGTGCCAGCTCGAACTTGAACACTGAAGCTTTCTTT CASSNLNTEAFF
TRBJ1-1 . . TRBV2 TGTGCCAGCAGTGAAGCGGCAAGTCAATACACTGAAGCTTTCTTT CASSEAASQYTEAFF
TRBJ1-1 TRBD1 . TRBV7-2 TGTGCCAGCAGCTTAGAGACCAGGACAGGGCGGACTGAAGCTTTCTTT CASSLETRTGRTEAFF
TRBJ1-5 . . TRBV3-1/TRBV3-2 TGTGCCAGCAGCCATGCGGGGGGGTTCAATCAGCCCCAGCATTTT CASSHAGGFNQPQHF
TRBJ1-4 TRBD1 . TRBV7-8 TGTGCCAGCAGCTTAAGACAGGGCCGAAATGAAAAACTGTTTTTT CASSLRQGRNEKLFF
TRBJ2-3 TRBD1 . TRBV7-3 TGTGCCAGCAGCCTCTCGGGACAGGAGGCGCAGTATTTT CASSLSGQEAQYF
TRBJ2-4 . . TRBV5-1 TGCGCCAGCAGCTTGGCCTTGGGGCAAGGGGCCAAAAACATTCAGTACTTC CASSLALGQGAKNIQYF
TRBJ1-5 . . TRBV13 TGTGCCAGCAGCTTAGGTGGGCAGACGAATCAGCCCCAGCATTTT CASSLGGQTNQPQHF
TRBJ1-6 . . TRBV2 TGTGCCAGCAGTGCCAATAATTCACCCCTCCACTTT CASSANNSPLHF
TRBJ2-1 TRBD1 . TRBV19 TGTGCCAGTAGTAAAACATCCGGGACAGGGAGAAATGAGCAGTTCTTC CASSKTSGTGRNEQFF
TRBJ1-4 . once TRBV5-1 TGCGCCAGCAGCTTCGACAGTGAAAAACTGTTTTTT CASSFDSEKLFF
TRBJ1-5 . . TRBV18 TGTGCCAGCTCACCAAGGCAGGGTAATCAGCCCCAGCATTTT CASSPRQGNQPQHF
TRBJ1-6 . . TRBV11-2 TGTGCCAGCACTCGCGACAGGAGCTCCTATAATTCACCCCTCCACTTT CASTRDRSSYNSPLHF
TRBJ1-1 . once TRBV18 TGTGCCAGCTCACCAACCGGGAACGCTGAAGCTTTCTTT CASSPTGNAEAFF
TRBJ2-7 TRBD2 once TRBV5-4 TGTGCCAGCAGACAGGGACTAGCGGATTCCTACGAGCAGTACTTC CASRQGLADSYEQYF
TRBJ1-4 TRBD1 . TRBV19 TGTGCCACGGGACAGGGGACTCCTAATGAAAAACTGTTTTTT CATGQGTPNEKLFF
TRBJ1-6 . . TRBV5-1 TGCGCCAGCAGTTCGGGGTTAAGGTCACCCCTCCACTTT CASSSGLRSPLHF
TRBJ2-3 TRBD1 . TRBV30 TGTGCCTGGACAGGGGGTCGGACAGATACGCAGTATTTT CAWTGGRTDTQYF
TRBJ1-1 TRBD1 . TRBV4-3 TGCGCCAGCAGCCAGGGACAGGGAGAAACTGAAGCTTTCTTT CASSQGQGETEAFF
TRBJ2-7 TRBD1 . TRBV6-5 TGTGCCAGCAGTTCCACAGGGGGCGGGCAGTACTTC CASSSTGGGQYF
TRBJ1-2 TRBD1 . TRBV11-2 TGTGCCAGCAGCTCGCCGACAGGGGTACACTATGGCTACACCTTC CASSSPTGVHYGYTF
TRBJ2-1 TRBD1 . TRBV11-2 TGTGCCAGCAGCCCGGACAGGGGCACTGAGCAGTTCTTC CASSPDRGTEQFF
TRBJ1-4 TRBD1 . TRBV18 TGTGCCAGCTCACCTACAGGGGCCCTTAGTGAAAAACTGTTTTTT CASSPTGALSEKLFF
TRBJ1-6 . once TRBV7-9 TGTGCCAGCAGCTTAGAAGGCAGGGATGGATCACCCCTCCACTTT CASSLEGRDGSPLHF
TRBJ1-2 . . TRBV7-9 TGTGCCAGCAGCTTAGGCCCAGGGTCGAACTATGGCTACACCTTC CASSLGPGSNYGYTF
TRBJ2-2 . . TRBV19 TGTGCCAGTAGTATCGAGGGTAACGGGGAGCTGTTTTTT CASSIEGNGELFF
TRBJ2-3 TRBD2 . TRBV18 TGTGCCAGCTCCCCCCAGCGGGGGTCTGGAGATACGCAGTATTTT CASSPQRGSGDTQYF
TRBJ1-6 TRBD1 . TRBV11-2 TGTGCCAGCAGCCCCCAGGGGGCGCGGAATTCACCCCTCCACTTT CASSPQGARNSPLHF
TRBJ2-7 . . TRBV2 TGTGCCAGCAGTGGTTCCCTGCTACAGTCCTACGAGCAGTACTTC CASSGSLLQSYEQYF
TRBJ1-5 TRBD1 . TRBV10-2 TGCGCCAGCAGTGATGGCGGACAGGGTCGGAGGAATCAGCCCCAGCATTTT CASSDGGQGRRNQPQHF
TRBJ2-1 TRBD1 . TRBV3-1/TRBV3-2 TGTGCCAGCAGCCCTCGACCCTGGACAGGGGAAACGGCTGAGCAGTTCTTC CASSPRPWTGETAEQFF
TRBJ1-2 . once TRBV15 TGTGCCACCAGCAGATCTTACTATGGCTACACCTTC CATSRSYYGYTF
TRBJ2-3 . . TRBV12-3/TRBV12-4 TGTGCCAGCAGTTACTCTACAGATACGCAGTATTTT CASSYSTDTQYF
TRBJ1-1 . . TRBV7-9 TGTGCCAGCAGCTCCTCACGGTACACTGAAGCTTTCTTT CASSSSRYTEAFF
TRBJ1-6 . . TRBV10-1 TGCGCCAGTGCAAGTGCGGGATTTTCACCCCTCCACTTT CASASAGFSPLHF
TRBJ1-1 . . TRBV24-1 TGTGCCACCAGTAGGCAGGGATATACTGAAGCTTTCTTT CATSRQGYTEAFF
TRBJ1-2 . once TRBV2 TGTGCCAGCATACTCCTGGTTATTAACTATGGCTACACCTTC CASILLVINYGYTF
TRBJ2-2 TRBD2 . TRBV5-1 TGCGCCAGCAAGAATCAGCTAGCGGATTTCTCCGGGGAGCTGTTTTTT CASKNQLADFSGELFF
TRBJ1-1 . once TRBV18 TGTGCCAGCTCACCGACCAGGGTAACTGAAGCTTTCTTT CASSPTRVTEAFF
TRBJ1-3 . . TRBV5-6 TGTGCCAGCAGCTTAGGTCCCGGGACATTTTCTGGAAACACCATATATTTT CASSLGPGTFSGNTIYF
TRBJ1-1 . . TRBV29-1 TGCAGCGTGGGTCCGGGAGGAACTGAAGCTTTCTTT CSVGPGGTEAFF